The present T cell receptor (beta chain) was sequenced within a study of molecular identifiers for immune sequencing clone quantification (dated by TCRdb to between 2017 and 2018). With respect to the entire study: For a replicate experiment, RNA from around 20,000 or 99,000 naive CD8 T cells was divided into five aliquots, of which four were sequenced. CD8 T cells were used in a methods study to benchmark molecular-identifier clustering-based TCR repertoire sequencing (MIDCIRS) and TCR RNA copy counting.

Results the study describes overall, beyond this receptor: Naive libraries contained spiked-in Jurkat TCR RNA (more than nine copies' worth), which is not part of the donor repertoire. The sizes of highly expanded clones could end up underestimated when identical TCR molecules share a barcode. Spiked-in Jurkat TCR RNA equivalent to a single cell was reported to be detectable even among 750,000 to 1,000,000 naive CD8 T cells. In CMV-specific effector cells, clones with more than 20 RNA copies accounted for over 99% of molecules, whereas in naive cells such clones accounted for under 1%. Modeling estimated about 3 recovered TCR RNA copies per cell, compared with about ten by digital PCR, which implies roughly 30% capture efficiency. When barcode sub-clustering was omitted, TCR diversity was inflated by chimeric consensus sequences, with chimeras reaching as high as 47%.

Library creation used PCR. The sample was run on an Illumina HiSeq 4000. Preparation of bulk TCR libraries followed a previously described approach, with the TCR primers listed in Table S5. The Qiagen AllPrep DNA/RNA kit was used to purify total RNA. Before any analysis, reads coming from multiple sequencing runs of the same library were combined into one pool. Under the source paper's analysis protocol: Reads were retained only if an exact TCR constant sequence was present, and the retained reads were trimmed to 150 nt and grouped according to their 12-nt molecular barcodes. Reads inside each barcode group were sub-clustered using a 15% Levenshtein threshold, and a quality-weighted consensus sequence was constructed for each RNA molecule. Non-functional sequences were excluded, and lower-count sequences lying one edit away from another sequence were also excluded. Based on a fit of two negative binomial distributions, barcode sub-clusters having less than 20% of the maximum read count were discarded. The public reads were reprocessed in TCRdb via fastp at Q25 and MiXCR, keeping in-frame beta chains. Rows matching on CDR3 protein sequence are summarized as one entry with the most common DNA and genes. TCRdb's processing, not the authors', yielded these V and J calls. The sample includes 600,000 to 650,000 distinct CDR3 sequences, with 15% to 20% observed a single time. The ten largest account for roughly 0.85% of the sample.

Libraries of naive CD8 T cells were generated from roughly 21,000 to 960,000 sorted cells, with 10%, 30% or 50% of the purified RNA used. Naive CD8 T cells, defined as CD8+CD4-CCR7+CD45RA+, were FACS-sorted into RLT Plus buffer on a BD FACSAria II. To test detection sensitivity, Jurkat RNA equal to some 11 TCR copies was added to samples of 20,000-1,000,000 naive CD8 T cells. Enrichment of CD8 T cells was done with RosetteSep CD8+ T Cell Enrichment Cocktail plus Ficoll-Paque, and ACK red cell lysis came afterward. The table lists this clonotype with a few counts. The antigen it recognizes is unknown. Nothing much larger sits one base from this clone, and base qualities are not available. The germline V gene (reference sequence) yields LNHDA for CDR1 and SQIVND for CDR2. V loses 7 bases, J loses 5 bases, and the germline ends lie 11 bases apart. Measured from the cysteine to the phenylalanine, the CDR3 is 12 residues long. Left in the record is the CDR3 DNA by itself, 36 bases read in frame from the first base.

The sequence derives from a human donor in good health. Some libraries in this study had Jurkat cell RNA spiked in. The rearranged segments are TRBV19 and TRBJ1-1; possibly the D gene is TRBD1, per 6 matching bases. The sample comprised naive CD8+ T cells from blood, with Jurkat cell RNA spiked in. The cell subset or site tag for this specimen amounts to: FACS-sorted CD8+CD4-CCR7+CD45RA+ naive T cells. The DNA sequence is TGTGCCAGTAAGGGGGGAGAAACTGAAGCTTTCTTT. Its product reads: CASKGGETEAFF.